The present T cell receptor (beta chain) was sequenced within a study of cytomegalovirus exposure and HLA in healthy donors (TCRdb year 2017). Regarding the complete study: An earlier analysis of around 600 of the donors reported approximately 290 Gb of sequence data and about 100 million unique TCR beta sequences from roughly 200 million T cells. An early release covering 550 to 650 HLA-typed donors comprised 250 to 350 gigabases of sequencing data and tens of millions of unique TCR sequences. Among the roughly 390 genotyped donors, roughly 80% belonged to the genetic ancestry cluster associated with self-reported Caucasian donors. The study aimed to test whether cataloging public T cell receptors could reveal signatures of past pathogen exposure. The study profiled the T cell repertoires of fewer than 850 subjects by immunosequencing and related them to cytomegalovirus serostatus. Along with the roughly 700-subject first cohort, a separate validation cohort of about 110 different subjects was used. The study combined high-throughput TCR immunosequencing, statistical association of individual TCRs with disease status, and machine learning to predict cytomegalovirus infection status. A later analysis re-examined previously published TCR beta repertoires from roughly 720 donors and added high-resolution HLA genotyping to investigate patterns of TCR occurrence. Rather than using new phenotypic data, the later analysis identified candidate immune exposures from TCR beta sequences and from how often those sequences occurred across donors. To decide whether each TCR beta V gene segment behaved as functional or pseudogenic, an earlier analysis of some 600 of the donors relied on high-throughput TCR beta sequencing. Donor age, sex, ethnicity and CMV serostatus were collected together with the repertoire data. Genome-wide SNP genotypes for about 65% of the roughly 700 donors were used in a later genetic analysis, which treated that subset as a discovery cohort. Every repertoire in the discovery cohort had been generated on one and the same sequencing platform. Both class I and class II loci were covered by HLA typing, at four-digit resolution. The number of typed donors differed by locus: about 620-640 for A, B, C, DRB1 and DQB1; 500 to 550 for DQA1; 606 for DPA1; and 400 to 480 for DPB1. Five DR-DQ haplotypes were handled as single units for association and clustering because linkage in the cohort was strong. Among 398 genotyped donors of the cohort, an average of approximately 240,000 unique TCR beta nucleotide sequences was sequenced per donor, of which roughly 17% were non-productive.

On this clone: The specificity of this receptor is unknown. Per-nucleotide qualities are absent, and no much larger clonotype sits a single base away.

The cohort comprised around 690 healthy bone marrow donors. At the time of sampling, all cohort members were nominally healthy, though unrecorded immune exposures were likely present. The donor was CMV seronegative and belonged to the group of 352 seronegative cohort members. A peripheral blood sample was collected from each donor, and TCR beta sequencing was performed on peripheral blood mononuclear cells. The Qiagen DNeasy Blood Extraction Kit was used to extract genomic DNA from the blood cell samples. From cysteine to phenylalanine, the CDR3 is 14 amino acids long. Only CDR3 DNA remains: 42 bases, in frame from the first base. A distance of 12 bases separates the germline ends of V and J, which lose 7 bases and 2 bases respectively. Looking up the germline V gene yields CDR1 MDHEN and CDR2 SYDVKM. General findings and caveats noted by the study authors: The authors suggested that the approach could potentially be generalized to other disease states and immunological phenotypes. A later genetic analysis reported fewer N-insertions in productive TCRs among donors in an Asian-associated ancestry cluster than the roughly 690-donor mean. In a later analysis, HLA-associated TCR beta chains were found to be more clonally expanded and to have lower generation probabilities than equally common non-associated chains. According to a later analysis, most CMV-associated TCR beta chains appeared to be HLA-restricted, and the HLA associations seemed to be driven largely by CMV exposure. In a later analysis, several top co-occurrence clusters were reported to appear linked to parvovirus B19, influenza, CMV and Epstein-Barr virus. The classifier was reported to diagnose cytomegalovirus status with high specificity and sensitivity in both the original cohort and the validation cohort. Across donors, most TCR sequences were observed very rarely, whereas some public TCRs were present in many individuals. This cohort had only TCR beta chains sequenced, and the lack of alpha or paired-chain data limited which features could be detected. A few of the identified cytomegalovirus-associated TCR beta chains were confirmed in vitro to be specific for cytomegalovirus antigens. Because HLA typing was missing for some donors at each locus, association tests included only the typed subset. Linkage disequilibrium might explain the correlated functional status among segregating V segments, but an unknown experimental factor could not be excluded. The sequencing pipeline was judged likely to have produced a cluster of highly shared sequence variants as a technical artifact. Immune exposure information for the cohort was limited to CMV serostatus. At a false discovery rate of 0.05, a later analysis linked 16,000 or so TCR beta sequences to specific HLA alleles. The study gave a list of 150 to 200 TCR beta chains associated with cytomegalovirus. A later genetic analysis associated a missense DCLRE1C variant with V-gene and J-gene trimming of TCR beta chains, and an independent cohort replicated the association. A further reported finding was that TCR beta sequences accurately predicted the HLA-A and HLA-B alleles for most subjects in the first cohort. According to a later analysis, TCR association rates differed among HLA loci, with DRB1 alleles showing the most associated TCRs and HLA-C alleles showing the fewest. The earlier analysis of 587 of the donors excluded 15 to 20 rarely observed V segments, including chromosome 9 orphons, because counts were too low. Sequencing depth was assumed to be roughly uniform across donors in the presence/absence analyses, though that assumption may not hold. Broadly in line with IMGT annotations, most TCR beta V segments showed up in productive rearrangements about 87% or about 30% of the time in an earlier analysis of 450 to 750 of the donors. Assigning TCR associations to individual alleles was difficult when HLA alleles, especially DR and DQ, strongly co-occurred. Because the 87-base-pair reads could not distinguish some IMGT-functional V segments, including TRBV6-2 and TRBV6-3, those segments were excluded.

The protocol used for the library was the immunoSEQ multiplex PCR assay. The multiplex PCR relied on a mix of 60 forward primers for TCR Vbeta segments and 13 reverse primers for TCR Jbeta segments. The CDR3 region of rearranged TCR beta genes was amplified from genomic DNA by a multiplex PCR assay. Amplified TCR beta libraries were sequenced as 87-base-pair reads on the Illumina HiSeq System. The authors' pipeline ran thus. In a later analysis, tens of millions of unique TCR beta chains were counted across the approximately 620 repertoires, and about 9.9 million of these chains were shared by at least two donors. Raw reads were error-corrected and collapsed into unique sequences by a nearest-neighbor algorithm in which closely related sequences were merged to remove PCR and sequencing errors. To assign V, D and J gene segments, CDR3 sequences were aligned to IMGT reference sequences. For a sequence to be retained, at least a six-nucleotide match to both a V gene segment and a J gene segment was required. A rearrangement was called productive if the CDR3 had no stop codons and remained in frame with V and J, and every other rearrangement was called non-productive. Following IMGT convention, CDR3 was defined as the stretch from the second conserved V-encoded cysteine to the conserved J-encoded phenylalanine. The earlier analysis of about 590 of the donors excluded sequences that lacked an unambiguous match to a single V gene segment. In an earlier analysis of more than 500 of the donors, a V segment was called functional when productive rearrangements were above 56.7%, and segregating when the standard deviation between donors exceeded 5%. To diagnose cytomegalovirus status from the catalog of TCR beta chain sequences, a statistical classification framework was built. A later analysis assigned V and J genes by comparing TCR nucleotide sequences with IMGT/GENE-DB human TR gene sequences. Using the TCRdist pipeline, a later analysis assigned CDR3 sequences along with most-parsimonious VDJ recombination scenarios. In a later analysis, each TCR beta chain was defined by its CDR3 amino acid sequence together with its V-gene family, and reads lacking a unique V-gene family were excluded. In a later analysis, nearly 600 highly shared, low-generation-probability nucleotide sequences were removed to address suspected cross-contamination and a sequencing artifact. A later analysis calculated a clonal expansion index for each public chain from normalized within-repertoire ranks of inferred template counts. In a later analysis, generation probabilities were computed using a VDJ recombination model fitted to out-of-frame rearrangements, and the results were checked against IGoR. In a later analysis, hypergeometric tests were used to score TCR-TCR, TCR-HLA and TCR-CMV co-occurrence, with a repertoire-size bias correction applied to TCR pairs. False discovery rates were estimated in a later analysis by permuting HLA or CMV assignments 20 times. In a later analysis, co-occurring TCRs were grouped with DBSCAN, and TCRdist sequence similarity was added when clustering was performed within HLA-allele-positive subsets. Co-occurrence clustering excluded repertoires with fewer than 30,000 or more than 120,000 public chains, plus five with anomalous nucleotide sharing. Here the immuneACCESS table is served through TCRdb, limited to in-frame sequences with V and J called. Missing clones are a known gap in these copies; in checked studies unresolved V genes cover under half, and the rest lacks a known reason. V, J and clone size reflect that table, while D and trimming were determined from the DNA. Across this sample there are some 190,000 clones, with 87% seen only once. The top ten clones comprise more than 1% of the sample.

This receptor chain uses TRBV28 and TRBJ1-3; 5 matching bases give a weak D call of TRBD1. The TCR sequence derives from a boy aged 2 to 10 in good health and CMV-seronegative. The source material was PBMCs. The DNA is TGTGCCAGCATTGGGGGGAGCGCTGGAAACACCATATATTTT. Translation gives CASIGGSAGNTIYF.